A selection of T cell receptor beta chains follows, all from one sample in a study of neurological immune-mediated disorders. MiXCR, run by TCRdb on the 5' RACE reads, gives a single entry per CDR3 protein. The table lists about 50,000 distinct CDR3 sequences, about 2% of them singletons, with roughly 2.1% in the top ten. Material for sequencing was PBMCs. The receptors derive from a woman in her thirties or forties with multiple sclerosis. Both conserved end residues are part of each CDR3.

>TRBV5-1
CASSLAGTENTIYF
>TRBV6-6
CATEKGASETQYF
>TRBV20-1
CSARVRGGYEQYF
>TRBV5-5
CASSTPTGRSGNTIYF
>TRBV7-2
CASSVDRARNEQFF
>TRBV20-1
CSARVQGAYGYTF
>TRBV20-1
CSARDPYRGRILSEQFF
>TRBV6-6
CASIYRGDNSPLHF
>TRBV9
CASSGALSGQGMYGYTF
>TRBV18
CASSRNREPEAFF
>TRBV6-5
CASSPRDPCEQYF
>TRBV20-1
CSLQGNTEAFF
>TRBV12-3/TRBV12-4
CASSWRAGGTSDTQYF
>TRBV18
CASSPPIPGNTGELFF
>TRBV6-5
CASSSLRFVASSGANVLTF
>TRBV20-1
CSARVGENSGNTIYF
>TRBV5-5
CASSLGVRYQPQHF
>TRBV10-3
CAISEFTAGYGYTF
>TRBV2
CASNRQGSSYEQYF
>TRBV5-1
CASSLAQSSGNTIYF
>TRBV12-3/TRBV12-4
CASTIGGIEETQYF
>TRBV5-1
CASSQGWTSGEIPYEQYF
>TRBV27
CASRTGTGAYSSTDTQYF
>TRBV20-1
CSARHLSEAFF
>TRBV6-6
CASSYLAPSSYEQYF
>TRBV20-1
CSAPRDAALHF
>TRBV14
CASSQDRQTQYF
>TRBV10-3
CAISESGGRAAFF
>TRBV28
CASRSQMGRESSGANVLTF
>TRBV5-1
CASSLGQADTGELFF
>TRBV5-6
CASSLRGADTQYF
>TRBV9
CASSAGGTGSGNTIYF
>TRBV6-1
CASAPESNQPQHF
>TRBV15
CATSREGTVQETQYF
>TRBV20-1
CSARGKGTRYNEQFF
>TRBV20-1
CSARSDYTDTQYF
>TRBV6-6
CASLGTGENTEAFF
>TRBV5-1
CASSSYTSSGANVLTF
>TRBV7-9
CASRGLAGYNEQFF
>TRBV20-1
CSARDHTGSGANVLTF
>TRBV20-1
CSASPAGGADTQYF
>TRBV5-1
CASSLAGARDQPQHF
>TRBV5-1
CASSPEQGTYTEAFF
>TRBV5-1
CASSIRTGRGELFF
>TRBV5-1
CASSSGGPTDTQYF
>TRBV5-1
CASRPDPGWGEFF
>TRBV10-3
CAISEERGQRLGQYF
>TRBV12-3/TRBV12-4
CAIYPGPNGYGYTF
>TRBV11-2
CASSSGTASFEGYTF
>TRBV5-1
CASSRDRDASYEQYF
>TRBV20-1
CSARGLTSEQFF
>TRBV19
CASTRTTSGNTIYF
>TRBV5-1
CASSPGDTGNTIYF
>TRBV3-1
CASSQGSEDSPLHF
>TRBV20-1
CSAINRGETYNEQFF
>TRBV4-1
CASSQQQGATQYF
>TRBV5-1
CASSLLEPDGSNYGYTF